The text below deals with one T cell receptor (beta chain). TCRdb's table, derived via immunoSEQ multiplex PCR, lists solely in-frame clones and lacks some. The table shows 550,000 to 600,000 clones, with nearly 98% occurring only once. The sample originates from a study of shared clonotypes between healthy human individuals. The length of the CDR3 is 14 residues. Germline V lookup: CDR1 SEHNR, CDR2 FQNEAQ (reference sequence). Trimming cost V 4 bases and J 0 bases, with 10 bases left between them. Only CD45RO-negative cells positively selected for CCR7 counted as naive CD8 cells, so terminally differentiated effector memory CD45RA+ cells were excluded.

The sequence was collected from a man aged 25-40 years in good health. V and J are TRBV7-9 and TRBJ2-7; either TRBD1 or TRBD2 may fit D (5 bases each). Sequencing was performed on naive CD8+ T cells sorted from blood. The CDR3 nucleotides are TGTGCCAGCAGCTCAGGGACGGTCTCCTACGAGCAGTACTTC. This sequence encodes CASSSGTVSYEQYF.